The 8 T cell receptor beta chains reported below all come from one sample, sequenced in a study of molecular identifiers for immune sequencing clone quantification. TCRdb independently ran MiXCR on the PCR reads; one entry per CDR3 protein. The sample shows about 640,000 distinct CDR3 sequences, just under 20% of them seen only once. The sample consisted of naive CD8+ T cells from blood, with Jurkat cell RNA spiked in. The subset here: FACS-sorted CD8+CD4-CCR7+CD45RA+ naive T cells. These receptors were obtained from a human donor in good health. Some libraries in this study had Jurkat cell RNA spiked in.

This clonotype was counted a few times. A much larger clone differs by one base, so this may be a read error. The chain joins TRBV4-3 to TRBJ2-2; D not certain. The V end was cut by 0 bases, the J end by 1 base, with 3 bases between. The CDR3 loop spans 14 amino acids. Germline CDR1 LGHNA, CDR2 YSLEER. CDR3 DNA sequence: TGCGCCAGCAGCCAAGAGTGGAACACCGGGGAGCTGTTTTTT. Residues: CASSQEWNTGELFF.

For this clonotype: A junction end diverges from the germline sequence, so it may reflect a read error. This chain uses TRBV6-5 with TRBJ2-2, with D perhaps being TRBD1 or TRBD2 (6 bases each). Germline CDR1 is MNHEY and CDR2 is SVGAGI. The length of the CDR3 is 16 residues. The CDR3 reads CASTLHADRFSGGLFF. DNA of the CDR3: TGTGCCAGCACCCTACACGCCGACAGGTTCTCCGGGGGGCTGTTTTTT.

Only a few counts were recorded for this clonotype. This rearrangement joins TRBV24-1 to TRBJ2-2; possible D gene TRBD1, 6 bases. Germline V gives CDR1 KGHDR, CDR2 SFDVKD. V lost 4 bases and J lost 7, with 21 bases in between. The CDR3 is 17 residues long. CDR3 amino acids: CATSDHAGTITIGELFF. CDR3 DNA: TGTGCCACCAGTGACCACGCCGGGACAATCACGATCGGGGAGCTGTTTTTT.

This clonotype was recorded many times. V is TRBV7-9 and J is TRBJ2-5; 11 bases align to TRBD2. Germline CDR1 reads SEHNR; CDR2 reads FQNEAQ (reference sequence). The CDR3 sequence is 15 residues long. The V segment lost 3 bases and the J segment 2 bases; nucleotides outside the gene matches: 2. The CDR3 DNA sequence: TGTGCCAGCAGCTTGGGGACTAGCGGTCAAGAGACCCAGTACTTC. It translates to CASSLGTSGQETQYF.

This clonotype occurred many times. The V and J genes are TRBV27 and TRBJ2-1; D might be TRBD1 (6 bases). This CDR3 spans 14 amino acids. The germline CDR1 and CDR2 sequences are MNHEY and SMNVEV (reference sequence). V gave up 5 bases and J gave up 8 bases, with 16 bases separating them. The DNA for the CDR3 is TGTGCCAGCAGTCCCCTGACAGGCGTCGATGAGCAGTTCTTC. It codes for CASSPLTGVDEQFF.

This chain links TRBV11-2 with TRBJ2-7; D gene uncertain. This CDR3 has 14 amino acids. Germline V CDR1 and CDR2: SGHAT, FQNNGV. V lost 2 bases and J lost 0, with 8 bases in between. This CDR3 reads CASSLLASSYEQYF. The DNA for the CDR3 is TGTGCCAGCAGCTTATTGGCTAGCTCCTACGAGCAGTACTTC. The full variable domain, completed using reference TRBV11-2 and TRBJ2-7, is EAGVAQSPRYKIIEKRQSVAFWCNPISGHATLYWYQQILGQGPKLLIQFQNNGVVDDSQLPKDRFSAERLKGVDSTLKIQPAKLEDSAVYLCASSLLASSYEQYFGPGTRLTVT.

This clonotype has a count of ten or more. The chain recombines TRBV4-1 with TRBJ2-7; D is ambiguous. V lost 1 base to trimming and J lost 3 bases, with 10 bases between them. The V gene's germline CDR1 is MGHRA and CDR2 YSYEKL. This CDR3 has 14 amino acids. Here the CDR3 reads CASSQVGYSYEQYF. Written as DNA, the CDR3 is TGCGCCAGCAGCCAAGTGGGGTATAGCTACGAGCAGTACTTC.

The rearrangement uses TRBV20-1 and TRBJ2-7; D remains unclear. Trimming left V 1 base short and J 6 bases short, with 13 bases between. The CDR3 contains 13 residues. The germline CDR1 and CDR2 sequences are DFQATT and SNEGSKA (reference sequence). The DNA of the CDR3 is TGCAGTGCTAGAGTACCAGGTCCGGGCGAGCAGTACTTC. Translation gives CSARVPGPGEQYF.